The 30 T cell receptor beta chains presented below share a single source sample, sequenced in a study of tumor-infiltrating lymphocytes in primary liver carcinoma. Starting material of 450 to 550 ng total RNA yielded TCR beta cDNA via a constant-region primer. For TCR beta, libraries were produced by three nested multiplex PCR rounds using slightly modified ARM-PCR. TRBV1-TRBV30 forward and Cbeta reverse primers drove the first two roughly 10-cycle rounds. One entry per CDR3 protein, called by TCRdb with MiXCR from the multiplex PCR reads. In the table there are 70,000 to 85,000 distinct CDR3 sequences, 71% of which are singletons. Bulk tissue was left unsorted, and RNA and DNA were co-extracted from around 18-30 mg of it. The sample consisted of liver tumor tissue from sampling region 4. As for subset: tumor region T4, right-lateral pole. Receptor source: an older woman with primary liver carcinoma and hepatitis B virus infection.

Worth noting for this clonotype: A much larger clone differs by one base, so this may be a read error. The chain is built from TRBV28 and TRBJ2-1; TRBD2 agrees at 12 bases. Germline lookup yields CDR1 MDHEN and CDR2 SYDVKM. The CDR3 has 14 amino acids. As DNA, the CDR3 is TGTACCAGCAGTCTAGCGGGAGGGCTCTTTGAGCAGTTCTTC. This encodes CTSSLAGGLFEQFF.

The chain carries TRBV28 and TRBJ1-4; 7 nucleotides match TRBD1. V lost 1 base to trimming and J lost 4 bases; unmatched junction nucleotides: 15. Germline V gives CDR1 MDHEN, CDR2 SYDVKM. The CDR3 has 19 residues. The CDR3 here is CASSLLGQGETLGNEKLFF. CDR3 in DNA: TGTGCCAGCAGTTTATTAGGCCAGGGGGAAACCTTGGGTAATGAAAAACTGTTTTTT.

Concerning this clonotype: The CDR3 ends on some other residue instead of the conserved phenylalanine or tryptophan, so this is likely a read error. The gene calls are TRBV4-1 and TRBJ2-5; D is uncertain. Trimming left V 3 bases short and J 2 bases short, with 13 bases between. CDR1 MGHRA and CDR2 YSYEKL come from the germline V gene. The CDR3 consists of 15 residues. CDR3 coding DNA: TGCGCCAGCAGCCACAAAGGACGCCGACAAGAGACCCAGTACCTC. Its protein is CASSHKGRRQETQYL.

The rearrangement uses TRBV6-5 and TRBJ2-7; D remains unclear. There are 15 residues in the CDR3. Germline CDR1 reads MNHEY; CDR2 reads SVGAGI. The V end lost 3 bases, the J end lost 8 bases, and 20 bases lay between the germline ends. CDR3 in DNA: TGTGCCAGCAGTTATTCGATCGCCGGCTTCCACAAGCAGTACTTC. This sequence encodes CASSYSIAGFHKQYF.

About this clonotype: This may stem from a read error, because a much larger clone lies one nucleotide away. The rearrangement links TRBV6-1 to TRBJ2-4; tentative D call: TRBD2 (6 bases). V lost 8 bases to trimming and J lost 5 bases, with 16 bases between them. Germline V gene sequence: CDR1 MNHNS, CDR2 SASEGT. CDR3 length equals 14 residues. The DNA for the CDR3 is TGTGCCAGCGGAAACAAGGGACTTCAAAACATTCAGTACTTC. This translates into CASGNKGLQNIQYF.

This clonotype is judged medium-sized. The V and J genes are TRBV4-2 and TRBJ2-7, with 13 bases that match TRBD2. Per germline, CDR1 LGHNA and CDR2 YNFKEQ. CDR3 length: 13 residues. Trimming removed 4 bases from V and 7 bases from J; junction bases left unmatched: 1. The CDR3 is CASSRTSGGEQYF. DNA of the CDR3: TGTGCCAGCAGCCGGACTAGCGGGGGAGAGCAGTACTTC.

This clonotype was seen a few times. The chain employs TRBV2 and TRBJ2-5; 10 nucleotides match TRBD2. CDR3 length equals 16 residues. CDR1 and CDR2 (germline): SNHLY, FYNNEI. V was clipped by 7 bases and J by 7 bases; unmatched bases: 15. CDR3 nucleotides: TGTGCCAGCACCGAAAGGGAGCGGGAGGGTTGGGGGACCCAGTACTTC. Translation gives CASTEREREGWGTQYF.

Concerning this clonotype itself: Because it lacks the conserved phenylalanine or tryptophan at the end, this CDR3 is likely a read error. The CDR3 protein is CISSLSGRKHEQYL. The CDR3 bases are TGTATCAGCAGCTTAAGCGGGCGGAAGCACGAGCAGTACCTC. The chain couples TRBV11-3 to TRBJ2-7; possibly TRBD2 for D (6 bases). Per the germline V gene, CDR1 is SGHNT and CDR2 is YENEEA. The CDR3 has 14 residues.

CDR3 residues: CASSLNRGFCGYTF. The CDR3 nucleotides are TGTGCCAGCAGCTTAAATAGGGGATTCTGTGGATACACCTTC. The chain joins TRBV11-2 to TRBJ1-2; possible D gene TRBD1, 5 bases. The CDR3 runs to 14 residues. Germline V CDR1 and CDR2: SGHAT, FQNNGV. V was cut by 2 bases and J by 11 bases, with 18 bases left in between.

This chain joins TRBV11-2 and TRBJ1-4; possibly TRBD1 for D (6 bases). This CDR3 is built from 14 residues. Trimming left V 5 bases short and J 7 bases short, with 14 bases between. Germline assignment: CDR1 SGHAT and CDR2 FQNNGV. The CDR3 is CASSLRDNSEKLFF. In DNA, the CDR3 is TGTGCCAGCAGCCTCCGGGACAATAGTGAAAAACTGTTTTTT. The full variable domain, completed using reference TRBV11-2 and TRBJ1-4, is EAGVAQSPRYKIIEKRQSVAFWCNPISGHATLYWYQQILGQGPKLLIQFQNNGVVDDSQLPKDRFSAERLKGVDSTLKIQPAKLEDSAVYLCASSLRDNSEKLFFGSGTQLSVL.

Here the CDR3 reads CASSSGVTGVAVTQYF. In DNA, the CDR3 is TGTGCCAGCAGCTCGGGCGTTACGGGAGTGGCCGTAACGCAGTATTTT. V usage is TRBV5-5 and J usage is TRBJ2-3, with a possible D match to TRBD2 (6 bases). With 3 bases removed from V and 9 bases from J, the gap between germline ends came to 23 bases. The CDR3 totals 16 residues. Germline V CDR1 and CDR2: SGHKS, YYEKEE (reference sequence).

This chain links TRBV12-3 or TRBV12-4 with TRBJ2-7; 8 bases align to TRBD2. The trim removed 5 bases at V and 9 bases at J, leaving 15 bases unmatched. The CDR3 length is 15 residues. The CDR3 DNA sequence: TGTGCCAGCAGTCCCCGGGGTAGCGGGATCAACGGGCAGTACTTC. Protein sequence: CASSPRGSGINGQYF.

Worth noting for this clonotype: A much larger clone lies one base from this, so it may be a read error. The CDR3 spells CASSLGPGKGDNRPQHF. The CDR3 nucleotides are TGCGCCAGCAGCTTAGGACCAGGGAAGGGGGATAATCGGCCCCAGCATTTT. The V and J genes are TRBV5-1 and TRBJ1-5, with TRBD1 as a possible D gene (6 bases). This CDR3 is 17 amino acids long. Germline CDR1 reads SGHRS; CDR2 reads YFSETQ.

This clonotype was observed a single time. At one of its ends the junction is not consistent with the germline gene, which may arise from a read error. The CDR3 DNA reads TGTGTCAGCAGCCCACGGGGACAGTCGGACTACGAGCAGTCCTTC. Its protein is CVSSPRGQSDYEQSF. V usage is TRBV11-3 and J usage is TRBJ2-7; perhaps TRBD1 as D (7 bases). The CDR3 has 15 amino acids. Germline CDR1 and CDR2: SGHNT and YENEEA.

The table lists this clonotype with many counts. The chain joins TRBV11-1 to TRBJ1-2, with unresolved D. The germline gives CDR1 SGHAT, CDR2 FQDESV (reference sequence). V lost 1 base, J lost 1 base, and 4 bases lay in between. This CDR3 spans 13 amino acids. The chain's CDR3 is CASSLVHNYGYTF. The CDR3 region has the DNA TGTGCCAGCAGCTTAGTCCATAACTATGGCTACACCTTC.

This clonotype was picked up many times. The CDR3 nucleotides read TGCAGCGCCCGGGGACTAGCGGCCAACACCGGGGAGCTGTTTTTT. Its translation: CSARGLAANTGELFF. The chain couples TRBV29-1 to TRBJ2-2; TRBD2 agrees at 11 bases. With 7 bases clipped from V and 2 bases from J, the junction kept 6 bases outside the gene matches. From germline, CDR1 is SQVTM and CDR2 ANQGSEA. The CDR3 has 15 amino acids.

Worth noting for this clonotype: Since the CDR3 does not end with the conserved phenylalanine or tryptophan, this likely comes from a read error. The V call is TRBV4-1, the J call TRBJ2-2, with 14 bases fitting TRBD2. Germline V gene lookup returns CDR1 MGHRA and CDR2 YSYEKL. CDR3 length: 17 amino acids. Here the CDR3 reads CASSQEGLAGAKGELFY. CDR3 bases: TGCGCCAGTAGCCAAGAGGGACTAGCGGGAGCGAAAGGGGAGCTGTTTTAT.

With respect to this clonotype: Relative to the germline gene, one junction end is altered; a read error may explain this. The V call is TRBV28, the J call TRBJ2-7; no reliable D call. The CDR3 is 11 residues long. Germline lookup yields CDR1 MDHEN and CDR2 SYDVKM. The CDR3 sequence is CDSSLLYEQYF. CDR3 nucleotide sequence: TGTGACAGCAGTTTATTATATGAGCAGTACTTC.

Remarks on this clonotype: A much larger clone lies one base from this, so it may be a read error. The V gene is TRBV7-9, the J gene TRBJ2-1, with D unresolved. Germline loops: CDR1 SEHNR, CDR2 FQNEAQ (reference sequence). The CDR3 sequence is 15 residues long. V lost 2 bases and J 8 bases, leaving 16 bases between the germline ends. The CDR3 protein is CASSLLGSDDHEQFF. In nucleotides, the CDR3 is TGTGCCAGCAGCTTACTAGGGTCGGACGACCATGAGCAGTTCTTC.

With regard to this clonotype: The junction and the germline gene differ at one end; a read error may be behind it. The chain couples TRBV11-2 to TRBJ2-7; the match to TRBD1 covers 7 bases. CDR1 and CDR2 from the germline V gene are SGHAT and FQNNGV. The CDR3 is 12 amino acids. The CDR3 loop reads CANSFPQGEQHF. The CDR3 DNA reads as TGTGCCAACAGCTTTCCCCAGGGGGAGCAGCACTTC.

Concerning this clonotype: A read error is likely, as this CDR3 ends without the conserved phenylalanine or tryptophan. The rearrangement uses TRBV11-2 and TRBJ2-4, with a possible D match to TRBD2 (5 bases). The CDR3 has 15 residues. Trimming took off 0 bases at V and 8 bases at J, with 14 bases between the two ends. Germline CDR1 reads SGHAT; CDR2 reads FQNNGV. CDR3 nucleotide sequence: TGTGCCAGCAGCTTAGATGGTTGGAGGCACGACATTCAGTACCTC. Amino acid sequence: CASSLDGWRHDIQYL.

On this clonotype: The conserved phenylalanine or tryptophan is not found at the CDR3 terminus, so this likely reflects a read error. The V gene is TRBV6-1, the J gene TRBJ2-5; 9 bases align to TRBD1. The length of the CDR3 is 15 residues. The J segment lost 5 bases and the V segment lost 5 bases, leaving 9 bases of the junction unmatched. CDR1 is MNHNS and CDR2 is SASEGT in the germline V gene. The CDR3 here is CASSPRDRDRETQYL. The CDR3 nucleotides read TGTGCCAGCAGTCCCCGGGACAGGGATAGGGAGACCCAGTACTTG.

The chain joins TRBV6-5 to TRBJ2-6; 7 nucleotides line up with TRBD1. In germline, CDR1 is MNHEY, CDR2 SVGAGI. This CDR3 has 16 residues. With V trimmed by 5 bases and J by 0 bases, 4 bases remained unmatched. In nucleotides, the CDR3 is TGTGCCAGCAGTAGGGGGCCCCTCTCTGGGGCCAACGTCCTGACTTTC. Protein product: CASSRGPLSGANVLTF.

On this clonotype: Here the CDR3 omits its conserved ending phenylalanine or tryptophan, so a read error is the likely source. V is TRBV4-1 and J is TRBJ1-5; D uncertain. Germline CDR1 and CDR2: MGHRA and YSYEKL. The CDR3 sequence is 16 residues long. V lost 0 bases and J 4 bases, leaving 13 bases between the germline ends. The CDR3 bases are TGCGCCAGCAGCCAAGAGCAGGAAAGTGGTAATCAGCCCCAGCATTCT. This encodes CASSQEQESGNQPQHS.

This clonotype has at least ten counts. The chain employs TRBV29-1 and TRBJ2-7, with 12 bases identical to TRBD2. The ends lost 5 bases at V and 1 base at J; junction bases unmatched: 3. There are 14 residues in the CDR3. Germline CDR1 SQVTM, CDR2 ANQGSEA. The CDR3 nucleotides read TGCAGCGTTCACGGGACTAGCGGGTCCTACGAGCAGTACTTC. Its translation: CSVHGTSGSYEQYF.

The genes are TRBV6-2 or TRBV6-3 and TRBJ2-1; D might be TRBD2 (6 bases). This CDR3 spans 15 amino acids. With 2 bases removed from V and 6 bases from J, the gap between germline ends came to 14 bases. In germline, CDR1 is MNHEY, CDR2 SVGEGT. This chain's CDR3 is CASSYGGGKSNEQFF. The CDR3 nucleotides are TGTGCCAGCAGTTACGGTGGCGGGAAATCCAATGAGCAGTTCTTC.

This clonotype was seen once. A read error is likely, as this CDR3 ends without the conserved phenylalanine or tryptophan. The V gene is TRBV11-2, the J gene TRBJ2-3; the match to TRBD2 covers 7 bases. CDR1 is SGHAT, CDR2 FQNNGV, per germline. The length of the CDR3 is 17 residues. The DNA for the CDR3 is TGTGCCAGCAGCTTAGGGGGACTAACGTACACGTCAGATACACAGTATCCT. As protein: CASSLGGLTYTSDTQYP.

As regards this clonotype: One junction end does not reproduce the germline sequence, and a read error may be involved. This chain links TRBV5-6 with TRBJ2-3; D tentatively reads TRBD1 or TRBD2 (6 bases each). The germline CDR1 and CDR2 sequences are SGHDT and YYEEEE. The CDR3 totals 11 residues. The CDR3: CAGGPHRYAVF. CDR3 DNA: TGTGCCGGGGGGCCCCACAGGTACGCAGTATTT. Filled out from reference TRBV5-6 and TRBJ2-3, the complete variable domain reads DAGVTQSPTHLIKTRGQQVTLRCSPKSGHDTVSWYQQALGQGPQFIFQYYEEEERQRGNFPDRFSGHQFPNYSSELNVNALLLGDSALYLCAGGPHRYAVFGPGTRLTVL.

By share, this clonotype counts as medium-sized. The chain couples TRBV11-2 to TRBJ2-6; 7 bases are shared with TRBD2. From germline, CDR1 is SGHAT and CDR2 FQNNGV. With 5 bases clipped from V and 1 base from J, the junction kept 5 bases outside the gene matches. CDR3 size: 16 residues. In DNA form, the CDR3 reads TGTGCCAGCAGCGGCTGGGAGGGTTCTGGGGCCAACGTCCTGACTTTC. Protein: CASSGWEGSGANVLTF.

Worth noting for this clonotype: Because the CDR3 is missing its conserved closing phenylalanine or tryptophan, this is likely a read error. The genes are TRBV4-2 and TRBJ2-7; TRBD2 aligns across 10 bases. There are 16 residues in the CDR3. Germline CDR1 is LGHNA and CDR2 is YNFKEQ. Here the CDR3 reads CASSLGTSGRVNEQYI. The CDR3 nucleotides are TGTGCTAGCAGCCTCGGGACCAGCGGGAGGGTCAACGAGCAGTACATC.